The clone carrying this T cell receptor (beta chain) has a handful of counts. V was trimmed by 10 bases and J by 5 bases, leaving 24 bases between them. The CDR3 extends over 15 amino acids. The germline V gene encodes CDR1 MNHEY and CDR2 SVGAGI. This sample was taken from a study of cytomegalovirus exposure and HLA in healthy donors. Primers: 60 Vbeta forward and 13 Jbeta reverse. The table came from immunoSEQ multiplex PCR; TCRdb's copy has only in-frame clones and leaves some out. The table has about 94,000 clones, approximately 69% seen once. The clonotype comes from a man in his thirties or forties in good health and CMV-seropositive. The sequenced sample consisted of PBMCs. This sequence joins TRBV6-5 and TRBJ2-7, with D maybe TRBD1 (6 bases). For the CDR3, the DNA is TGTGCCACCGCGCTCCGGGACATATCCCACCACGAGCAGTACTTC. This encodes CATALRDISHHEQYF.